These 27 T cell receptor beta chains share one sample of origin, sequenced in a study of post-analysis software for immune sequencing data. No antigens are known for them. Findings of the study overall: The study found TRBV5-6, TRBV5-1 and TRBV20-1 among a few TRBV segments more frequent in patients than controls.

Prepared libraries of TCR beta cDNA carried unique molecular identifiers. TCRdb used MiXCR to reprocess the PCR reads, holding one entry per CDR3 protein. This sample has hundreds of thousands of distinct CDR3 sequences; around 64% occur once, and the top ten carry roughly 12%. Sequencing used blood. The receptors stem from a girl aged 2 to 10 with multiple sclerosis.

The count of this clonotype is one. This sequence joins TRBV29-1 and TRBJ1-1; D not certain. Germline V lookup: CDR1 SQVTM, CDR2 ANQGSEA. There are 13 residues in the CDR3. V was shortened by 4 bases and J by 1 base, with 10 bases between the two germline ends. Here the CDR3 reads CSVGKESNTEAFF. The CDR3 DNA follows: TGCAGCGTTGGAAAAGAATCGAACACTGAAGCTTTCTTT.

In this sample, this clonotype turned up once. One end of the junction is discordant with germline, which a read error may explain. The chain combines TRBV12-3 or TRBV12-4 with TRBJ2-3; the D call may be TRBD1 or TRBD2 (7 bases each). The CDR3 contains 17 residues. The CDR3 coding sequence is TGTGCCAGCAGTCCCTTCGGCGGGAGAGGGGGCACAGACACGCAGTATTTT. It specifies CASSPFGGRGGTDTQYF.

The chain combines TRBV7-8 with TRBJ2-5; D ambiguous. The CDR3 totals 14 residues. The V end was cut by 5 bases, the J end by 5 bases, with 15 bases between. Germline V gives CDR1 SGHVS, CDR2 FQNEAQ. The DNA for the CDR3 is TGTGCCAGCAGCCAAGCCGTCGTCCGGGAGACCCAGTACTTC. It specifies CASSQAVVRETQYF.

This chain connects TRBV9 to TRBJ2-1, with a tentative D call TRBD1 (6 bases). This CDR3 has 15 residues. V was cut by 2 bases and J by 2 bases, with 11 bases left in between. CDR1 and CDR2 (germline): SGDLS, YYNGEE. The CDR3 loop reads CASSVPQGPYNEQFF. CDR3 in DNA: TGTGCCAGCAGCGTCCCACAGGGTCCCTACAATGAGCAGTTCTTC.

On this clonotype: One junction end disagrees with the germline gene, perhaps due to a read error. The chain carries TRBV5-1 and TRBJ1-2; D perhaps matches TRBD1 (5 bases). Germline V gene lookup returns CDR1 SGHRS and CDR2 YFSETQ. The CDR3 runs to 12 residues. The CDR3 nucleotides are TGCACCAGCAGCATGGGACGGTCTGGCTACACCTTC. The encoded protein is CTSSMGRSGYTF.

This chain joins TRBV5-1 and TRBJ2-1, with 8 bases aligning to TRBD2. V lost 2 bases and J lost 12; bases outside the gene matches: 10. The length of the CDR3 is 14 residues. The germline gives CDR1 SGHRS, CDR2 YFSETQ. The CDR3 reads CASSFTSGDGVQFF. For the CDR3, the DNA is TGCGCCAGCAGCTTCACTAGCGGCGACGGGGTGCAGTTCTTC.

DNA of the CDR3: TGTGCCAGCAGCCAAATGGTGGCGGGGACCTCCTCCTACAATGAGCAGTTCTTC. Its protein is CASSQMVAGTSSYNEQFF. V usage is TRBV6-1 and J usage is TRBJ2-1; TRBD2 is a possible D gene (6 bases). Per the germline V gene, CDR1 is MNHNS and CDR2 is SASEGT. CDR3 size: 18 residues. Trimming took 6 bases from V and 0 from J, leaving 21 bases between them.

This clonotype was found a few times. This sequence joins TRBV2 and TRBJ2-1; D could derive from TRBD1 or TRBD2 (7 bases each). The CDR3 has 14 amino acids. V shed 7 bases and J shed 5 bases, with 15 bases lying between them. Germline lookup yields CDR1 SNHLY and CDR2 FYNNEI. The CDR3 DNA is TGTGCCAGCACCAGGGGGGGGTGGAACAATGAGCAGTTCTTC. Its translation: CASTRGGWNNEQFF.

The chain employs TRBV10-3 and TRBJ2-5, with 7 bases identical to TRBD1. V lost 0 bases to trimming and J lost 3 bases; unmatched junction nucleotides: 10. The length of the CDR3 is 17 residues. Germline lookup yields CDR1 ENHRY and CDR2 SYGVKD. CDR3 in DNA: TGTGCCATCAGTGAGTCGGCGAGTGAGACAGGGAAAGAGACCCAGTACTTC. This gives the protein CAISESASETGKETQYF.

This clonotype was seen a handful of times. The genes are TRBV13 and TRBJ2-5, with D maybe TRBD1 (7 bases). The CDR3 is made up of 15 amino acids. V was pared by 4 bases and J by 8 bases, with 20 bases between. The germline V gene encodes CDR1 PRHDT and CDR2 FYEKMQ (reference sequence). As DNA, the CDR3 is TGTGCCAGCAGCTGGCGACAGGGTACGGAGGGAACCCAGTACTTC. Amino acid sequence: CASSWRQGTEGTQYF.

The J gene is TRBJ1-2, the V gene TRBV29-1; TRBD1 is a possible D gene (5 bases). Per germline, CDR1 SQVTM and CDR2 ANQGSEA. V lost 6 bases and J 4 bases, leaving 12 bases between the germline ends. The CDR3 runs to 12 residues. Here the CDR3 DNA reads TGCAGCGTAGGGGACGGAGTCTATGGCTACACCTTC. The encoded protein is CSVGDGVYGYTF.

The chain recombines TRBV29-1 with TRBJ2-5; D may match TRBD1 or TRBD2 (6 bases each). The CDR3 spans 13 residues. The V end lost 4 bases, the J end lost 4 bases, and 13 bases lay between the germline ends. Germline V CDR1 and CDR2: SQVTM, ANQGSEA. In nucleotides, the CDR3 is TGCAGCGTTGCTTTCAGGGGAGGAGAGACCCAGTACTTC. Translated, it gives CSVAFRGGETQYF.

A few counts support this clonotype. This chain connects TRBV18 to TRBJ2-5; D unresolved. The better agreement between TRBJ2-7 and the DNA end casts doubt on the J call. Per germline, CDR1 KGHSH and CDR2 LQKENI. The CDR3 consists of 12 residues. The CDR3 sequence: CASSPKVNEQYF. The CDR3 DNA reads as TGTGCCAGCTCGCCGAAGGTTAACGAGCAGTACTTC.

This clonotype was recorded once. The V call is TRBV6-6, the J call TRBJ2-7, with 7 bases lining up with TRBD2. This CDR3 region has 12 residues. The germline V gene encodes CDR1 MNHNY and CDR2 SVGAGI (reference sequence). Unmatched junction bases numbered 6, after V lost 2 bases and J lost 11 bases. The CDR3 region is CASSYGRADEYF. CDR3 nucleotides: TGTGCCAGCAGTTACGGGAGGGCCGACGAGTACTTC.

The genes are TRBV6-2 or TRBV6-3 and TRBJ2-1; D might be TRBD1 (6 bases). The V end lost 5 bases, the J end lost 2 bases, and 10 bases lay between the germline ends. The CDR3 extends over 14 amino acids. The germline V gene encodes CDR1 MNHEY and CDR2 SVGEGT. CDR3: CASSGGETYNEQFF. The CDR3 region has the DNA TGTGCCAGCAGTGGGGGCGAGACCTACAATGAGCAGTTCTTC.

V and J are TRBV9 and TRBJ2-1, with 11 bases aligning to TRBD1. CDR1 is SGDLS, CDR2 YYNGEE, per germline. This CDR3 is 14 amino acids long. Germline trimming cut 2 bases from V and 12 bases from J; bases unmatched to any gene: 7. The CDR3 is CASSVEGQGVGQFF. The CDR3 DNA follows: TGTGCCAGCAGCGTTGAGGGACAGGGGGTTGGGCAGTTCTTC.

A single count supports this clonotype. This chain connects TRBV12-3 or TRBV12-4 to TRBJ1-2; D ambiguous. The V end was cut by 3 bases, the J end by 3 bases, with 8 bases between. This CDR3 is 13 amino acids long. The CDR3 spells CASSFPRYYGYTF. DNA of the CDR3: TGTGCCAGCAGTTTTCCGAGGTACTATGGCTACACCTTC.

This chain connects TRBV29-1 to TRBJ2-7; D ambiguous. This CDR3 has 11 amino acids. Germline V gene sequence: CDR1 SQVTM, CDR2 ANQGSEA. V was shortened by 6 bases and J by 4 bases, with 10 bases between the two germline ends. The CDR3 protein is CSVSIVYEQYF. The CDR3 DNA reads as TGCAGCGTGTCGATCGTTTACGAGCAGTACTTC.

The V call is TRBV9, the J call TRBJ2-7; 7 nucleotides align to TRBD2. In germline, CDR1 is SGDLS, CDR2 YYNGEE. V lost 0 bases, J lost 5 bases, and 5 bases stayed unmatched. This CDR3 has 14 amino acids. The DNA for the CDR3 is TGTGCCAGCAGCGTAGAACCAAGCGGGAACGAGCAGTACTTC. The encoded protein is CASSVEPSGNEQYF.

The J gene is TRBJ1-2, the V gene TRBV13; no clear D gene. Deletions cut 0 bases from V and 8 bases from J, with 10 bases between. CDR1 and CDR2 (germline): PRHDT, FYEKMQ (reference sequence). CDR3 length: 13 residues. The CDR3 sequence is CASSLGLARGYTF. DNA of the CDR3: TGTGCCAGCAGCTTAGGGCTGGCCCGAGGCTACACCTTC. The whole variable domain, remainder taken from reference TRBV13 and TRBJ1-2, is AAGVIQSPRHLIKEKRETATLKCYPIPRHDTVYWYQQGPGQDPQFLISFYEKMQSDKGSIPDRFSAQQFSDYHSELNMSSLELGDSALYFCASSLGLARGYTFGSGTRLTVV.

The chain links TRBV4-2 to TRBJ2-7; 9 bases match TRBD2. J gave up 2 bases and V 3 bases, and 5 bases lay outside the gene matches. The CDR3 loop spans 15 amino acids. Germline-derived CDR1 and CDR2 are LGHNA and YNFKEQ. CDR3 region: CASSQKTSGTYEQYF. The CDR3 coding sequence is TGTGCCAGCAGCCAGAAGACTAGCGGTACCTACGAGCAGTACTTC.

V is TRBV29-1 and J is TRBJ2-3; D is unresolved. The germline gives CDR1 SQVTM, CDR2 ANQGSEA. V gave up 2 bases and J gave up 12 bases, with 18 bases separating them. CDR3 length: 13 amino acids. CDR3 loop: CSVELTKMKTQYF. DNA for the CDR3: TGCAGCGTTGAATTGACAAAGATGAAGACCCAGTATTTT.

Only a few counts were recorded for this clonotype. The chain combines TRBV24-1 with TRBJ2-5; 9 nucleotides agree with TRBD1. V was clipped by 4 bases and J by 4 bases; unmatched bases: 9. The CDR3 length is 16 residues. Germline values: CDR1 KGHDR, CDR2 SFDVKD. The CDR3 here is CATSDAAGTGIETQYF. In DNA form, the CDR3 reads TGTGCCACCAGTGACGCCGCCGGGACAGGGATAGAGACCCAGTACTTC.

The chain combines TRBV7-2 with TRBJ2-5; D may be TRBD1 or TRBD2 (5 bases each). The CDR3 is 14 residues long. Trimming removed 0 bases from V and 11 bases from J, with 16 bases in between. CDR1 SGHTA and CDR2 FQGNSA come from the germline V gene. CDR3 coding DNA: TGTGCCAGCAGCTTAGCCCCGGGGCCTAATGAGCAGTACTTC. It codes for CASSLAPGPNEQYF.

The rearrangement joins TRBV7-9 to TRBJ1-2, with D unclear. Looked up from germline, CDR1 is SEHNR and CDR2 is FQNEAQ (reference sequence). The length of the CDR3 is 13 residues. V was pared by 5 bases and J by 1 base, with 8 bases between. CDR3 nucleotides: TGTGCCAGCAGCCCGCACCTTAACTATGGCTACACCTTC. It codes for CASSPHLNYGYTF.

The chain recombines TRBV7-9 with TRBJ2-5; 8 bases align to TRBD2. The V gene's germline CDR1 is SEHNR and CDR2 FQNEAQ (reference sequence). Losses at the gene ends were 6 bases for V and 11 bases for J; bases not matched to a gene: 11. This CDR3 has 13 amino acids. The CDR3 DNA follows: TGTGCCAGCAGGAACAGGCGGGAGGAAGAGCAGTACTTC. Translated, it gives CASRNRREEEQYF.

V and J are TRBV7-2 and TRBJ2-4; 14 positions match TRBD2. The J call may be wrong; the DNA end is better matched by TRBJ2-5. Germline V gives CDR1 SGHTA, CDR2 FQGNSA. The CDR3 runs to 15 residues. The CDR3 DNA follows: TGTGCCAGCAGCTCGACTAGCGGGAGGGTAGAGACCCAGTACTTC. Its protein product is CASSSTSGRVETQYF.